This T cell receptor (beta chain) stems from a study of regulatory T cells in long-lasting Graves disease. This CDR3 has 11 residues. A few counts support this clonotype. Given a much more abundant clone one base away, this may be a read error. The sample's time point: newly diagnosed GD, antithyroid drugs for less than 3 months. With RNA extracted from PBMCs as input, the TCR library was made. iRepertoire HTBI primers and Arm-PCR of CDR3 regions built TCR beta libraries. TCRdb ran MiXCR on the multiplex PCR reads and lists one entry per CDR3 protein. The table includes about 210,000 distinct CDR3 sequences, roughly 20% detected once. The sample also formed part of further work on T cells in Graves' hyperthyroidism and ophthalmopathy.

V and J are TRBV12-3 or TRBV12-4 and TRBJ1-5; TRBD1 is a possible D gene (5 bases). The TCR comes from a woman under 40 with Graves disease. Sequencing was performed on peripheral blood mononuclear cells (PBMCs), taken at new diagnosis, from a patient treated with antithyroid drugs. CDR3 sequence reads: CVSSMTEHQHF. In DNA form, the CDR3 reads TGTGTCAGCAGTATGACAGAGCACCAGCATTTT.